These 2 T cell receptor beta chains were all obtained from the same sample, sequenced in a study of blood T cell repertoires in COVID-19. Measured with immunoSEQ multiplex PCR; TCRdb has only the in-frame clones, and not every one. The table has roughly 300,000 clones, 70% to 90% seen once. Source material: peripheral blood. Every receptor here comes from a woman in her 30s with COVID-19, enrolled during active disease.

The chain has TRBV27 and TRBJ2-1; weak D call: TRBD1 (6 bases). CDR1 and CDR2 (germline): MNHEY, SMNVEV (reference sequence). V was clipped by 5 bases and J by 0 bases, with 14 bases between them. CDR3 length: 16 amino acids. The chain's CDR3 is CASSSRGQSSYNEQFF. CDR3 in DNA: TGTGCCAGCAGTAGCAGGGGTCAAAGCTCCTACAATGAGCAGTTCTTC.

This sequence joins TRBV6-1 and TRBJ2-7; D is uncertain. V dropped 1 base and J dropped 3 bases, with 7 bases sitting between them. The V gene's germline CDR1 is MNHNS and CDR2 SASEGT. CDR3 length: 13 amino acids. CDR3 in amino acids: CASSEGNSYEQYF. CDR3 DNA sequence: TGTGCCAGCAGTGAAGGTAACAGCTACGAGCAGTACTTC.